The clone carrying this T cell receptor beta chain occurred many times. Antigen specificity is unknown. This CDR3 is built from 12 residues. With 4 bases removed from V and 7 bases from J, the gap between germline ends came to 8 bases. The germline CDR1 and CDR2 sequences are LGHDT and YNNKEL (reference sequence). Investigators prepared the TCR beta libraries by applying iRepertoire HTBI primers and Arm-PCR of CDR3 regions. TCRdb independently ran MiXCR on the multiplex PCR reads; one entry per CDR3 protein. In the table there are around 460,000 distinct CDR3 sequences, around a fifth of which are singletons. The data were obtained in a study of regulatory T cells in long-lasting Graves disease. Study conclusions and caveats: Segments TRBV28, TRBJ1-2 and TRBJ2-5 showed preferential usage in persistent disease. New patients shared approximately 1,000 public clonotypes, and persistent patients shared more, with 2,741.

Stated time point: persistent/refractory GD, antithyroid drugs over 5 years with positive TRAb. Making the TCR library involved RNA that had been extracted from PBMCs. Sequences were derived from peripheral blood mononuclear cells (PBMCs), sampled when the disease was refractory, from a patient treated with antithyroid drugs. The chain joins TRBV3-1 to TRBJ1-5; unclear D gene. The TCR originated in a female donor with Graves disease. The CDR3 nucleotides read TGTGCCAGCAGCCCGATGGGGCAGCCCCAGCATTTT. It yields the protein CASSPMGQPQHF.